One and the same sample provided the 14 T cell receptor beta chains below, sequenced in a study of T cell responses to AZD1222 COVID-19 vaccine (dated by TCRdb to 2020 to 2023). The method behind the library was the immunoSEQ multiplex PCR assay. TCRdb took this table from immuneACCESS and kept in-frame rearrangements with V and J called. Such tables lack part of the clones; where checked against another copy, unresolved V genes explain under half of the gap, and the rest is unexplained. The sample table contains roughly 130,000 clones; only one count was recorded for approximately 85% of them. The ten largest make up 15% to 20% of the sample. Read against the paper, the sample's time point label means: baseline before first vaccination. The sample's treatment or condition label, decoded: meningococcal conjugate vaccine given as trial control. Sequencing was performed on peripheral blood, taken on day 0 of MenACWY control vaccination. These receptors were collected from an adult in good health.

The chain recombines TRBV28 with TRBJ2-7, with TRBD2 matching over 12 bases. There are 14 residues in the CDR3. Germline V CDR1 and CDR2: MDHEN, SYDVKM. Germline trimming cut 6 bases from V and 6 bases from J; bases unmatched to any gene: 6. CDR3 region: CASSLGLAGTEQYF. CDR3 DNA: TGTGCCAGCAGCTTAGGACTAGCGGGAACCGAGCAGTACTTC.

The V gene is TRBV5-1, the J gene TRBJ2-7; D uncertain. Per the germline V gene, CDR1 is SGHRS and CDR2 is YFSETQ. Trimming removed 1 base from V and 4 bases from J, with 12 bases in between. The CDR3 covers 14 residues. CDR3 sequence reads: CASSLLGSVYEQYF. CDR3 sequence (DNA): TGCGCCAGCAGCTTGCTAGGATCCGTTTACGAGCAGTACTTC.

This clone has a single count. The V and J genes are TRBV27 and TRBJ1-6; D perhaps matches TRBD1 (5 bases). Germline V gene data show CDR1 as MNHEY and CDR2 as SMNVEV (reference sequence). This CDR3 is 14 amino acids long. Deletions cut 3 bases from V and 7 bases from J, with 10 bases between. The CDR3 coding sequence is TGTGCCAGCAGTTTTCAGGGTTCGAATTCACCCCTCCACTTT. Translating it yields CASSFQGSNSPLHF.

The chain carries TRBV28 and TRBJ1-5; D is ambiguous. There are 14 residues in the CDR3. Trimming pared 5 bases from V and 3 bases from J, leaving 11 bases between. Germline loops: CDR1 MDHEN, CDR2 SYDVKM. CDR3 DNA: TGTGCCAGCAGTCTCCGAGGACTCAATCAGCCCCAGCATTTT. Translation gives CASSLRGLNQPQHF.

The V gene is TRBV11-3, the J gene TRBJ2-3; 10 bases match TRBD2. Trimming cost V 5 bases and J 4 bases; bases outside gene matches: 6. Germline V gene lookup returns CDR1 SGHNT and CDR2 YENEEA. CDR3 size: 15 residues. CDR3 bases: TGTGCCAGCAGCAAGAGCGGGAGGGCCTCAGATACGCAGTATTTT. It codes for CASSKSGRASDTQYF.

This rearrangement joins TRBV3-1 (or the pseudogene TRBV3-2) to TRBJ2-1; 10 nucleotides agree with TRBD2. Per germline, CDR1 LGHDT and CDR2 YNNKEL (reference sequence). The CDR3 sequence is 16 residues long. The junction had 6 bases not matched to a gene; V was cut back by 4 bases and J by 3 bases. CDR3 in amino acids: CASSPRTSGDYNEQFF. CDR3 DNA sequence: TGTGCCAGCAGCCCCCGGACTAGCGGAGACTACAATGAGCAGTTCTTC.

The DNA of the CDR3 is TGTGCCAGCAGCGTACTGGGGGAGGGTTACAATGAGCAGTTCTTC. Protein product: CASSVLGEGYNEQFF. J is TRBJ2-1 and V is TRBV9, with 7 bases that match TRBD2. CDR1 and CDR2 (germline): SGDLS, YYNGEE. Trimming removed 1 base from V and 4 bases from J; junction bases left unmatched: 5. This CDR3 comprises 15 residues.

The V gene is TRBV24-1, the J gene TRBJ2-2; D possibly corresponds to TRBD2 (7 bases). The CDR3 spans 15 residues. Germline CDR1 and CDR2: KGHDR and SFDVKD. Trimming left V 7 bases short and J 5 bases short, with 16 bases between. CDR3 region: CATSPRGGRTGELFF. CDR3 coding DNA: TGTGCCACCAGCCCTAGGGGGGGGAGAACCGGGGAGCTGTTTTTT.

J is TRBJ1-2 and V is TRBV28; the D gene is possibly TRBD1 (6 bases). Trimming shortened V by 5 bases and J by 3 bases, and 13 bases separated the two germline ends. CDR1 is MDHEN, CDR2 SYDVKM, per germline. CDR3 length: 14 amino acids. The CDR3 loop is CASSLGQPYYGYTF. CDR3 nucleotides: TGTGCCAGCAGTCTCGGACAGCCATACTATGGCTACACCTTC.

V is TRBV25-1 and J is TRBJ2-7; 13 positions agree with TRBD2. J lost 4 bases, V lost 3 bases, and 6 bases had no gene match. Germline assignment: CDR1 MGHDK and CDR2 SYGVNS. The CDR3 is made up of 16 amino acids. DNA of the CDR3: TGTGCCAGCAGTGACAAAAGGACTAGCGGGAGTTACGAGCAGTACTTC. It specifies CASSDKRTSGSYEQYF.

The CDR3 protein is CTSSPPPQGAPQETQYF. The CDR3 DNA follows: TGCACCAGCAGCCCGCCCCCGCAGGGGGCTCCCCAAGAGACCCAGTACTTC. The chain employs TRBV1 and TRBJ2-5; the D segment call TRBD1 is taken from the table without a DNA check. TRBV1 is listed as a pseudogene. CDR3 size: 17 residues.

CDR3 coding DNA: TGTGCCAGCAGGTTGACAGGGTTTTACACCGGGGAGCTGTTTTTT. It yields the protein CASRLTGFYTGELFF. The chain has TRBV28 and TRBJ2-2; 7 bases are shared with TRBD1. The CDR3 sequence is 15 residues long. V shed 6 bases, J shed 3 bases, and the junction held 7 bases outside the gene matches. CDR1 is MDHEN and CDR2 is SYDVKM in the germline V gene.

This clone was counted between two and nine times. The chain couples TRBV29-1 to TRBJ2-1; TRBD2 is a possible D gene (5 bases). Trimming cost V 6 bases and J 5 bases, with 14 bases left between them. In germline, CDR1 is SQVTM, CDR2 ANQGSEA. The CDR3 has 13 amino acids. This CDR3 reads CSVYPGVNNEQFF. The CDR3 nucleotides read TGCAGCGTATACCCCGGGGTCAACAATGAGCAGTTCTTC.

The CDR3 sequence: CASSLREARATEAFF. The CDR3 nucleotides read TGTGCCAGCAGCCTCCGGGAGGCAAGAGCCACTGAAGCTTTCTTT. V usage is TRBV6-6 and J usage is TRBJ1-1, with D unclear. V gave up 6 bases and J gave up 4 bases, with 18 bases separating them. The CDR3 has 15 residues. CDR1 and CDR2 from the germline V gene are MNHNY and SVGAGI (reference sequence).